Presented here are 7 T cell receptor beta chains from one specimen sequenced in a study of blood T cells in healthy people across ages. The use of a sample-barcoded 5' primer and a J-beta primer mix characterized a second PCR of about 7 to 12 cycles. TCRdb redid the calling of the 5' RACE reads with MiXCR, one entry per CDR3 protein. Counted here are approximately 940,000 distinct CDR3 sequences, about 44% occurring once; the ten biggest clones make up around an eighth. Sequencing was carried out using blood. These TCRs come from a man aged 25 to 40 in good health.

This sequence joins TRBV18 and TRBJ1-2; D not resolved. The CDR3 extends over 15 amino acids. Trimming left V 7 bases short and J 0 bases short, with 15 bases between. CDR1 and CDR2 from the germline V gene are KGHSH and LQKENI. The CDR3 coding sequence is TGTGCCAGCTTACCCCAGGAGCAGGCTAACTATGGCTACACCTTC. Its protein is CASLPQEQANYGYTF. Filled out from reference TRBV18 and TRBJ1-2, the complete variable domain reads NAGVMQNPRHLVRRRGQEARLRCSPMKGHSHVYWYRQLPEEGLKFMVYLQKENIIDESGMPKERFSAEFPKEGPSILRIQQVVRGDSAAYFCASLPQEQANYGYTFGSGTRLTVV.

The chain couples TRBV5-4 to TRBJ2-7, with unresolved D. Germline-derived CDR1 and CDR2 are SGHNT and YYREEE (reference sequence). The CDR3 has 14 residues. V gave up 1 base and J gave up 1 base, with 9 bases separating them. The CDR3 nucleotides read TGTGCCAGCAGCTTGCAGCGATCATCCTACGAGCAGTACTTC. This sequence encodes CASSLQRSSYEQYF.

This clonotype was observed a handful of times. The rearrangement joins TRBV2 to TRBJ2-5, with TRBD1 matching over 7 bases. Trimming removed 2 bases from V and 7 bases from J; junction bases left unmatched: 13. In germline, CDR1 is SNHLY, CDR2 FYNNEI. This CDR3 contains 16 residues. The CDR3 loop reads CASSETRDSEEGTQYF. DNA of the CDR3: TGTGCCAGCAGTGAAACCCGGGACAGCGAAGAAGGGACCCAGTACTTC.

CDR3 in DNA: TGTGCCAGCAGCTTGATGGGAAGCACTGGGGCCAACGTCCTGACTTTC. The encoded protein is CASSLMGSTGANVLTF. V and J are TRBV7-2 and TRBJ2-6; D is unclear. Germline CDR1 is SGHTA and CDR2 is FQGNSA. V was cut by 3 bases and J by 2 bases, with 11 bases left in between. The CDR3 consists of 16 residues. The variable domain in full, with the rest retrieved from reference TRBV7-2 and TRBJ2-6, is GAGVSQSPSNKVTEKGKDVELRCDPISGHTALYWYRQSLGQGLEFLIYFQGNSAPDKSGLPSDRFSAERTGGSVSTLTIQRTQQEDSAVYLCASSLMGSTGANVLTFGAGSRLTVL.

Points on this clonotype: A much more abundant neighbour one base away suggests this may be a read error. The V call is TRBV12-3 or TRBV12-4, the J call TRBJ2-6; D gene ambiguous. The CDR3 loop spans 15 amino acids. Here the CDR3 reads CAGSLSGLGANVLTF. In DNA form, the CDR3 reads TGTGCCGGCAGTTTATCGGGTCTTGGGGCCAACGTCCTGACTTTC.

In its sample, this clonotype was seen a few times. J is TRBJ2-7 and V is TRBV11-1; D possibly corresponds to TRBD1 (5 bases). The V gene's germline CDR1 is SGHAT and CDR2 FQDESV (reference sequence). Trimming stripped 5 bases from V and 6 bases from J, with 11 bases between. This CDR3 has 12 amino acids. The CDR3 DNA reads as TGTGCCAGCAGCCCCGACAGCCCCGAGCAGTACTTC. Its protein is CASSPDSPEQYF.

This clonotype was counted only a few times. V is TRBV29-1 and J is TRBJ2-3; the D gene is possibly TRBD2 (5 bases). V was trimmed by 4 bases and J by 6 bases, leaving 11 bases between them. CDR1 is SQVTM, CDR2 ANQGSEA, per germline. This CDR3 comprises 12 residues. CDR3 in DNA: TGCAGCGTTGTTGAGGGATACGATACGCAGTATTTT. It is translated as CSVVEGYDTQYF.